Following are 17 T cell receptor beta chains from one sample sequenced in a study of glioma-infiltrating T cells after dendritic cell vaccination. The protocol was immunoSEQ multiplex PCR, while the TCRdb copy is restricted to in-frame clones and leaves out a portion. The sample yields about 95,000 clones, more than 70% seen once. The sample consisted of blood, taken before dendritic cell vaccination. Receptors were obtained from a human donor with glioblastoma.

The chain links TRBV9 to TRBJ2-3; 8 bases line up with TRBD2. CDR1 is SGDLS, CDR2 YYNGEE, per germline. This CDR3 contains 16 residues. Trimming removed 3 bases from V and 4 bases from J; junction bases left unmatched: 10. CDR3 loop: CASSEGISGISDTQYF. DNA for the CDR3: TGTGCCAGCAGCGAGGGAATTAGCGGGATCTCAGATACGCAGTATTTT. Drawing the rest from reference TRBV9 and TRBJ2-3, the complete variable domain is DSGVTQTPKHLITATGQRVTLRCSPRSGDLSVYWYQQSLDQGLQFLIQYYNGEERAKGNILERFSAQQFPDLHSELNLSSLELGDSALYFCASSEGISGISDTQYFGPGTRLTVL.

V usage is TRBV28 and J usage is TRBJ2-2, with TRBD2 identical over 7 bases. V lost 6 bases to trimming and J lost 8 bases; unmatched junction nucleotides: 9. This CDR3 contains 14 residues. CDR1 MDHEN and CDR2 SYDVKM come from the germline V gene. The CDR3 DNA is TGTGCCAGCAGACCTGGACTAGATGGAGGGGAGCTGTTTTTT. The encoded protein is CASRPGLDGGELFF. The full variable domain, rest sourced from reference TRBV28 and TRBJ2-2, is DVKVTQSSRYLVKRTGEKVFLECVQDMDHENMFWYRQDPGLGLRLIYFSYDVKMKEKGDIPEGYSVSREKKERFSLILESASTNQTSMYLCASRPGLDGGELFFGEGSRLTVL.

The genes are TRBV10-2 and TRBJ1-2; D possibly corresponds to TRBD1 (5 bases). The CDR3 loop spans 14 amino acids. V was shortened by 2 bases and J by 2 bases, with 9 bases between the two germline ends. The germline V gene has CDR1 WSHSY and CDR2 SAAADI. CDR3 sequence: CASSEREGNYGYTF. The CDR3 DNA sequence: TGCGCCAGCAGTGAGAGGGAGGGGAACTATGGCTACACCTTC.

This rearrangement joins TRBV7-9 to TRBJ1-2; D is unresolved. CDR1 is SEHNR, CDR2 FQNEAQ, per germline (reference sequence). The CDR3 sequence is 8 residues long. V was cut by 3 bases and J by 12 bases, with 2 bases left in between. CDR3: CASSFDTF. The CDR3 region has the DNA TGTGCCAGCAGCTTCGACACCTTC.

CDR3 residues: CASSISGAGWATYEQYF. CDR3 nucleotide sequence: TGTGCCAGCTCTATATCAGGGGCAGGGTGGGCGACCTACGAGCAGTACTTC. The V call is TRBV18, the J call TRBJ2-7, with a possible D match to TRBD1 (6 bases). CDR1 is KGHSH and CDR2 is LQKENI in the germline V gene. V was shortened by 6 bases and J by 2 bases, with 23 bases between the two germline ends. This CDR3 region has 17 residues.

The rearrangement links TRBV5-6 to TRBJ1-1, with a weak D call TRBD1 (6 bases). Between the trimmed V and J ends, which lost 4 bases and 6 bases, there was a span of 13 bases. CDR1 SGHDT and CDR2 YYEEEE come from the germline V gene. The CDR3 has 13 residues. The CDR3 sequence: CASSPREGAEAFF. Written as DNA, the CDR3 is TGTGCCAGCAGCCCTCGGGAGGGGGCTGAAGCTTTCTTT. Full variable domain (remainder filled in from reference TRBV5-6 and TRBJ1-1): DAGVTQSPTHLIKTRGQQVTLRCSPKSGHDTVSWYQQALGQGPQFIFQYYEEEERQRGNFPDRFSGHQFPNYSSELNVNALLLGDSALYLCASSPREGAEAFFGQGTRLTVV.

The V and J genes are TRBV5-1 and TRBJ1-1, with D tentatively TRBD1 (5 bases). There are 16 residues in the CDR3. The germline V gene has CDR1 SGHRS and CDR2 YFSETQ. Trimming pared 0 bases from V and 0 bases from J, leaving 12 bases between. CDR3 DNA sequence: TGCGCCAGCAGCTTGGCGGGGGGGGGATTGAACACTGAAGCTTTCTTT. It is translated as CASSLAGGGLNTEAFF.

J is TRBJ1-2 and V is TRBV7-9; 10 bases are shared with TRBD1. Trimming removed 4 bases from V and 3 bases from J; junction bases left unmatched: 2. Germline CDR1 reads SEHNR; CDR2 reads FQNEAQ (reference sequence). The CDR3 totals 14 residues. The CDR3 nucleotides read TGTGCCAGCAGCTCGGGGACAGGGGACTATGGCTACACCTTC. Translating gives CASSSGTGDYGYTF.

The rearrangement links TRBV29-1 to TRBJ2-5; a weak D match, TRBD1 (5 bases). Between the trimmed V and J ends, which lost 3 bases and 5 bases, there was a span of 13 bases. This CDR3 comprises 13 residues. Germline CDR1 is SQVTM and CDR2 is ANQGSEA. The CDR3 is CSVEGRVGETQYF. CDR3 nucleotide sequence: TGCAGCGTTGAGGGCAGGGTGGGGGAGACCCAGTACTTC. The entire variable domain, with the rest obtained from reference TRBV29-1 and TRBJ2-5, is as follows: SAVISQKPSRDICQRGTSLTIQCQVDSQVTMMFWYRQQPGQSLTLIATANQGSEATYESGFVIDKFPISRPNLTFSTLTVSNMSPEDSSIYLCSVEGRVGETQYFGPGTRLLVL.

In this sample, this clone turned up a few times. V and J are TRBV6-6 and TRBJ2-7, with 7 bases matching TRBD1. The J segment lost 4 bases and the V segment lost 0 bases, leaving 6 bases of the junction unmatched. Germline lookup yields CDR1 MNHNY and CDR2 SVGAGI (reference sequence). The CDR3 contains 15 residues. CDR3 in DNA: TGTGCCAGCAGTTACTCGAGGGCAGGGGGTTACGAGCAGTACTTC. Its translation: CASSYSRAGGYEQYF.

This clone was seen only once. The V call is TRBV2, the J call TRBJ1-1; unclear D gene. The CDR3 runs to 13 residues. V gave up 7 bases and J gave up 0 bases, with 9 bases separating them. Germline assignment: CDR1 SNHLY and CDR2 FYNNEI. CDR3 sequence reads: CASTRRLNTEAFF. CDR3 coding DNA: TGTGCCAGCACCAGGAGGTTGAACACTGAAGCTTTCTTT.

V is TRBV5-4 and J is TRBJ2-5; TRBD2 agrees at 11 bases. V was pared by 4 bases and J by 5 bases, with 7 bases of the junction left unmatched. The V gene's germline CDR1 is SGHNT and CDR2 YYREEE (reference sequence). The CDR3 length is 15 residues. DNA for the CDR3: TGTGCCAGCAGCCAACTAGCGGGAGAATGGGAGACCCAGTACTTC. It translates to CASSQLAGEWETQYF.

V is TRBV15 and J is TRBJ2-5; a possible D gene is TRBD2 (6 bases). Trimming shortened V by 0 bases and J by 5 bases, and 13 bases separated the two germline ends. Per the germline V gene, CDR1 is LNHNV and CDR2 is YYDKDF (reference sequence). The CDR3 is 15 residues long. Here the CDR3 DNA reads TGTGCCACCAGCAGAGATGGGGGGTCGGGGGAGACCCAGTACTTC. This codes for CATSRDGGSGETQYF.

This chain uses TRBV30 with TRBJ1-5; 7 bases are a match to TRBD1. J lost 6 bases, V lost 2 bases, and 4 bases had no gene match. The germline gives CDR1 GTSNPN, CDR2 SVGIG (reference sequence). The CDR3 totals 13 residues. CDR3 protein: CAWSRAGGQPQHF. The CDR3 DNA sequence: TGTGCCTGGAGTCGGGCAGGGGGTCAGCCCCAGCATTTT. Full variable domain (outside the CDR3, taken from reference TRBV30 and TRBJ1-5): SQTIHQWPATLVQPVGSPLSLECTVEGTSNPNLYWYRQAAGRGLQLLFYSVGIGQISSEVPQNLSASRPQDRQFILSSKKLLLSDSGFYLCAWSRAGGQPQHFGDGTRLSIL.

This rearrangement joins TRBV27 to TRBJ2-7; no firm D call. The germline V gene has CDR1 MNHEY and CDR2 SMNVEV (reference sequence). Deletions cut 3 bases from V and 2 bases from J, with 14 bases between. The CDR3 sequence is 15 residues long. This CDR3 is CASSFVVSRAYEQYF. The CDR3 DNA reads as TGTGCCAGCAGTTTCGTAGTCTCTAGAGCCTACGAGCAGTACTTC.

The V gene is TRBV7-2, the J gene TRBJ1-1; D unclear. This CDR3 is built from 14 residues. The germline V gene encodes CDR1 SGHTA and CDR2 FQGNSA. V lost 3 bases, J lost 4 bases, and 12 bases lay in between. Here the CDR3 reads CASSFGSGSTEAFF. CDR3 in DNA: TGTGCCAGCAGCTTTGGGAGTGGGAGCACTGAAGCTTTCTTT.

The rearrangement uses TRBV6-5 and TRBJ2-7; tentative D call: TRBD1 (5 bases). The CDR3 has 14 amino acids. V was pared by 2 bases and J by 1 base, with 9 bases between. Germline-derived CDR1 and CDR2 are MNHEY and SVGAGI. For the CDR3, the DNA is TGTGCCAGCAGTTACAGGGGCCCGTCCTACGAGCAGTACTTC. Amino acid sequence: CASSYRGPSYEQYF.